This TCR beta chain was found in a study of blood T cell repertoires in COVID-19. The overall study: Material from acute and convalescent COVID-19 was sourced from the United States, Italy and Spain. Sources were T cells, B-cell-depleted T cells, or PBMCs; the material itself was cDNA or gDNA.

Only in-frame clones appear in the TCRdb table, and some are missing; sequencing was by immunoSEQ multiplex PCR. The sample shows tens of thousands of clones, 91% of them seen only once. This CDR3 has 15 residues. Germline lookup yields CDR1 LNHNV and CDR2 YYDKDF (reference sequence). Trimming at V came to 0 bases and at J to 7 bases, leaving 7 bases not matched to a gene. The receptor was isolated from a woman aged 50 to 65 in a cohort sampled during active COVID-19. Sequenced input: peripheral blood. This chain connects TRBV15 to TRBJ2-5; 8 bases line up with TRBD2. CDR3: CATSRDLAGRTTQYF. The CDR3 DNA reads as TGTGCCACCAGCAGAGATTTAGCGGGGAGAACGACCCAGTACTTC.